These 31 T cell receptor beta chains originate from one sample sequenced in a study of CD8 T cells in ankylosing spondylitis. Study-wide results and limits: A motif in TCR beta, a set of under 10 highly homologous variants, appeared characteristic of ankylosing spondylitis blood.

Antigens for these TCRs are unknown. TCRdb reprocessed the 5' RACE reads with MiXCR, giving one entry per CDR3 protein. The sample lists fewer than 400,000 distinct CDR3 sequences, roughly 8% occurring once. The sequencing input was blood, either unsorted or a sorted T cell fraction (not recorded which). These receptors were taken from a male donor with ankylosing spondylitis.

This clonotype was seen a handful of times. The chain is built from TRBV6-2 or TRBV6-3 and TRBJ2-1, with D maybe TRBD2 (5 bases). The CDR3 runs to 16 residues. Deletions cut 0 bases from V and 6 bases from J, with 15 bases between. Germline CDR1 reads MNHEY; CDR2 reads SVGEGT. CDR3 protein: CASSYSDSKVPNEQFF. The CDR3 nucleotides read TGTGCCAGCAGTTACTCGGACTCGAAGGTCCCCAATGAGCAGTTCTTC.

The rearrangement links TRBV4-1 to TRBJ1-2, with D perhaps TRBD1 (5 bases). This CDR3 contains 18 residues. Trimming removed 4 bases from V and 7 bases from J, with 28 bases in between. The V gene's germline CDR1 is MGHRA and CDR2 YSYEKL. The CDR3 coding sequence is TGCGCCAGCAGCCCCCCTAAGGCCGCGATAGGGGAAAAAGGTGGCTACACCTTC. Its protein product is CASSPPKAAIGEKGGYTF.

This clonotype came up a few times. This chain uses TRBV7-8 with TRBJ2-2; TRBD1 or TRBD2 may be the D gene (5 bases each). The CDR3 loop spans 14 amino acids. V lost 8 bases to trimming and J lost 0 bases, with 10 bases between them. The V gene's germline CDR1 is SGHVS and CDR2 FQNEAQ. In DNA form, the CDR3 reads TGTGCCAGCTTGAGGGGAACGAACACCGGGGAGCTGTTTTTT. It yields the protein CASLRGTNTGELFF.

The genes are TRBV11-2 and TRBJ2-3; D gene uncertain. The ends were cut back, 5 bases at V and 8 bases at J, with 14 bases in the middle. Germline loops: CDR1 SGHAT, CDR2 FQNNGV. The CDR3 runs 13 residues. The CDR3 reads CASSQAPLGTQYF. CDR3 DNA: TGTGCCAGCAGCCAGGCCCCTCTGGGTACGCAGTATTTT.

Written as DNA, the CDR3 is TGTGCCAGCAGGGGGAACGGACAGGGTTACACTGAAGCTTTCTTT. Amino acid sequence: CASRGNGQGYTEAFF. The chain is built from TRBV25-1 and TRBJ1-1, with 8 positions matching TRBD1. Germline CDR1 is MGHDK and CDR2 is SYGVNS. V dropped 6 bases and J dropped 3; count of bases not matched to a gene: 9. This CDR3 region has 15 residues.

There are many counts of this clonotype. The V gene is TRBV6-5, the J gene TRBJ1-1; D gene unclear. Trimming shortened V by 2 bases and J by 1 base, and 5 bases separated the two germline ends. The CDR3 is 13 amino acids. The germline gives CDR1 MNHEY, CDR2 SVGAGI. The CDR3 DNA reads as TGTGCCAGCAGTTACGACCGGAACACTGAAGCTTTCTTT. This codes for CASSYDRNTEAFF.

The rearrangement uses TRBV7-9 and TRBJ2-4, with TRBD1 matching over 10 bases. The CDR3 has 17 residues. Germline trimming cut 2 bases from V and 0 bases from J; bases unmatched to any gene: 4. Germline CDR1 and CDR2: SEHNR and FQNEAQ (reference sequence). The CDR3 loop is CASSLIGQGGAKNIQYF. The DNA for the CDR3 is TGTGCCAGCAGCTTAATAGGACAGGGGGGAGCCAAAAACATTCAGTACTTC. Using reference TRBV7-9 and TRBJ2-4 for the parts outside the CDR3, the full variable domain is DTGVSQNPRHKITKRGQNVTFRCDPISEHNRLYWYRQTLGQGPEFLTYFQNEAQLEKSRLLSDRFSAERPKGSFSTLEIQRTEQGDSAMYLCASSLIGQGGAKNIQYFGAGTRLSVL.

J is TRBJ2-7 and V is TRBV28, with D uncertain. V was clipped by 7 bases and J by 2 bases, with 9 bases between them. This CDR3 has 12 residues. Per germline, CDR1 MDHEN and CDR2 SYDVKM. The CDR3 sequence is CASTQRAYEQYF. In DNA form, the CDR3 reads TGTGCCAGCACCCAGAGAGCCTACGAGCAGTACTTC.

This clonotype was observed many times. The V gene is TRBV25-1, the J gene TRBJ2-1; D gene unclear. This CDR3 is built from 17 residues. Trimming cost V 4 bases and J 0 bases, with 16 bases left between them. Germline values: CDR1 MGHDK, CDR2 SYGVNS. The CDR3: CASSGTMSILSYNEQFF. DNA for the CDR3: TGTGCCAGCAGTGGGACGATGAGCATCCTCTCCTACAATGAGCAGTTCTTC.

This clonotype was found a few times. The J gene is TRBJ2-2, the V gene TRBV12-3 or TRBV12-4, with 9 bases lining up with TRBD1. V lost 4 bases to trimming and J lost 4 bases; unmatched junction nucleotides: 4. This CDR3 is 15 amino acids long. CDR3 coding DNA: TGTGCCAGCAGTTCACAGGGGGCAGGCACCGGGGAGCTGTTTTTT. Protein sequence: CASSSQGAGTGELFF.

This chain joins TRBV7-3 and TRBJ2-7, with unresolved D. Deletions cut 5 bases from V and 3 bases from J, with 14 bases between. This CDR3 is 14 amino acids long. CDR1 SGHTA and CDR2 FQGTGA come from the germline V gene. The chain's CDR3 is CASSPHSSFYEQYF. As DNA, the CDR3 is TGTGCCAGCAGCCCTCACTCTTCCTTCTACGAGCAGTACTTC.

This clonotype has just a few counts. This sequence joins TRBV5-1 and TRBJ2-6, with D perhaps TRBD1 (5 bases). The CDR3 has 15 residues. V was cut by 4 bases and J by 9 bases, with 17 bases left in between. The germline V gene encodes CDR1 SGHRS and CDR2 YFSETQ. The CDR3 region is CASSNQNRISNVLTF. For the CDR3, the DNA is TGCGCCAGCAGCAATCAAAACAGGATTAGCAACGTCCTGACTTTC.

This clonotype has a count of ten or more. The chain couples TRBV10-3 to TRBJ2-3, with D tentatively TRBD1 (6 bases). The CDR3 is 16 amino acids. V was cut by 4 bases and J by 1 base, with 15 bases left in between. CDR1 is ENHRY and CDR2 is SYGVKD in the germline V gene. The CDR3 nucleotides read TGTGCCATCAGTGTTACAGGGTTAGTCGGCACAGATACGCAGTATTTT. Protein: CAISVTGLVGTDTQYF.

This clonotype was recorded many times. The chain has TRBV4-2 and TRBJ2-1; unclear D gene. CDR1 and CDR2 from the germline V gene are LGHNA and YNFKEQ. Trimming left V 3 bases short and J 4 bases short, with 16 bases between. The length of the CDR3 is 16 residues. The DNA of the CDR3 is TGTGCCAGCAGCCACTCCATGGGGATCTCGTACAATGAGCAGTTCTTC. This codes for CASSHSMGISYNEQFF.

The chain employs TRBV11-3 and TRBJ2-1; 7 bases are a match to TRBD2. CDR1 is SGHNT and CDR2 is YENEEA in the germline V gene. J was trimmed by 1 base and V by 2 bases; bases with no gene match: 5. The CDR3 consists of 16 residues. CDR3 nucleotides: TGTGCCAGCAGCTTACTAACTAGCGTGTCCTACAATGAGCAGTTCTTC. Translating it yields CASSLLTSVSYNEQFF.

The genes are TRBV7-8 and TRBJ2-2; 7 nucleotides align to TRBD1. The trim removed 5 bases at V and 4 bases at J, leaving 22 bases unmatched. Germline values: CDR1 SGHVS, CDR2 FQNEAQ. The CDR3 has 20 amino acids. This chain's CDR3 is CASSPAPNGQVARGTGELFF. The CDR3 coding sequence is TGTGCCAGCAGCCCGGCCCCCAACGGACAGGTCGCGAGGGGCACCGGGGAGCTGTTTTTT.

The V gene is TRBV30, the J gene TRBJ1-6; D ambiguous. The CDR3 spans 15 residues. Trimming left V 5 bases short and J 5 bases short, with 16 bases between. Germline lookup yields CDR1 GTSNPN and CDR2 SVGIG (reference sequence). The CDR3 nucleotides are TGTGCCTGGGTAACACACCGGGTAGATAATTCACCCCTCCACTTT. Protein product: CAWVTHRVDNSPLHF.

The chain employs TRBV15 and TRBJ2-7; 7 nucleotides align to TRBD2. The CDR3 runs 15 residues. Germline CDR1 reads LNHNV; CDR2 reads YYDKDF (reference sequence). The ends lost 8 bases at V and 2 bases at J; junction bases unmatched: 12. The CDR3, as DNA: TGTGCCACCGCACCCCGCAGCGGGAAAGCCTACGAGCAGTACTTC. Amino acid sequence: CATAPRSGKAYEQYF.

This chain uses TRBV5-6 with TRBJ2-3, with D unresolved. Between the trimmed V and J ends, which lost 1 base and 0 bases, there was a span of 12 bases. Germline V gene data show CDR1 as SGHDT and CDR2 as YYEEEE. The CDR3 is 16 residues long. The CDR3 spells CASSLFDGFSTDTQYF. The DNA of the CDR3 is TGTGCCAGCAGCTTGTTCGACGGGTTTAGCACAGATACGCAGTATTTT.

J is TRBJ2-2 and V is TRBV14; TRBD2 matches at 8 bases. This CDR3 region has 14 residues. Germline V gene lookup returns CDR1 SGHDN and CDR2 FVKESK. V lost 3 bases to trimming and J lost 8 bases; unmatched junction nucleotides: 5. CDR3 amino acids: CASSHRAGVGELFF. CDR3 coding DNA: TGTGCCAGCAGCCACAGAGCGGGAGTAGGGGAGCTGTTTTTT.

This clonotype was counted only a few times. The rearrangement joins TRBV7-3 to TRBJ2-1; 7 bases map to TRBD1. The CDR3 has 15 residues. Trimming at V came to 5 bases and at J to 1 base, leaving 5 bases not matched to a gene. Germline V lookup: CDR1 SGHTA, CDR2 FQGTGA. CDR3: CASSQKGASYNEQFF. DNA of the CDR3: TGTGCCAGCAGCCAAAAGGGGGCGTCCTACAATGAGCAGTTCTTC.

This clonotype was picked up many times. The CDR3 bases are TGTGCCAGCAGCTTAGGTCGGTCTACCACTCTGTTACACTACGAGCAGTACTTC. Its translation: CASSLGRSTTLLHYEQYF. The rearrangement joins TRBV11-1 to TRBJ2-7, with no clear D. V gave up 1 base and J gave up 3 bases, with 22 bases separating them. Germline V gives CDR1 SGHAT, CDR2 FQDESV (reference sequence). The CDR3 loop spans 18 amino acids.

The CDR3 nucleotides read TGTGCCAGCAGGTGGTCCTCAACAGGGGCCGGGGATTCACCCCTCCACTTT. Protein: CASRWSSTGAGDSPLHF. The gene calls are TRBV27 and TRBJ1-6, with TRBD1 matching over 7 bases. Germline CDR1 reads MNHEY; CDR2 reads SMNVEV (reference sequence). V dropped 6 bases and J dropped 8; count of bases not matched to a gene: 16. The CDR3 sequence is 17 residues long.

This clonotype was detected only a few times. This sequence joins TRBV14 and TRBJ1-1; D is possibly TRBD1 (6 bases). Germline CDR1 and CDR2: SGHDN and FVKESK. CDR3 size: 16 residues. Trimming shortened V by 7 bases and J by 2 bases, and 20 bases separated the two germline ends. The CDR3 is CASTNIGGLENTEAFF. The CDR3 DNA sequence: TGTGCCAGCACCAACATTGGGGGGCTCGAAAACACTGAAGCTTTCTTT.

This clonotype was seen only a few times. The chain has TRBV18 and TRBJ2-2; D ambiguous. Germline CDR1 reads KGHSH; CDR2 reads LQKENI. There are 14 residues in the CDR3. V shed 3 bases and J shed 4 bases, with 9 bases lying between them. The CDR3 nucleotides are TGTGCCAGCTCACCCCGAGAGGCCACCGGGGAGCTGTTTTTT. Its protein product is CASSPREATGELFF.

This rearrangement joins TRBV7-6 to TRBJ2-2; 9 positions agree with TRBD2. The germline V gene has CDR1 SGHVS and CDR2 FNYEAQ. V dropped 2 bases and J dropped 1; count of bases not matched to a gene: 2. CDR3 length: 16 amino acids. Written as DNA, the CDR3 is TGTGCCAGCAGCTTATGGCGGGAGGGGAACACCGGGGAGCTGTTTTTT. Amino acid sequence: CASSLWREGNTGELFF.

The chain recombines TRBV18 with TRBJ1-5; possible D gene TRBD1, 5 bases. V dropped 5 bases and J dropped 2 bases, with 10 bases sitting between them. CDR1 is KGHSH, CDR2 LQKENI, per germline. The CDR3 has 14 amino acids. As DNA, the CDR3 is TGTGCCAGCTCAGCCTCAGGGCGCAATCAGCCCCAGCATTTT. Its protein product is CASSASGRNQPQHF.

This clonotype was observed a few times. The chain couples TRBV9 to TRBJ2-1, with a possible D match to TRBD1 (7 bases). The V end was cut by 7 bases, the J end by 9 bases, with 26 bases between. The CDR3 loop spans 16 amino acids. The germline gives CDR1 SGDLS, CDR2 YYNGEE. CDR3 loop: CASGRRWAGGRSEQFF. The CDR3 DNA reads TGTGCCAGCGGGAGGAGGTGGGCAGGGGGGAGGAGTGAGCAGTTCTTC.

This clonotype was detected only a few times. This chain uses TRBV5-5 with TRBJ2-7, with D possibly called TRBD1 or TRBD2 (5 bases each). The germline CDR1 and CDR2 sequences are SGHKS and YYEKEE (reference sequence). The germline V and J ends were trimmed by 4 bases and 2 bases, with 16 bases remaining between them. This CDR3 is 15 amino acids long. The CDR3 sequence: CASSLGTAIPYEQYF. In DNA form, the CDR3 reads TGTGCCAGCAGCCTTGGGACCGCAATCCCCTACGAGCAGTACTTC.

This clonotype has just a few counts. DNA of the CDR3: TGCAGCGTTGAAGATCTAAGGACCCCGGGCACCGGGGAGCTGTTTTTT. This translates into CSVEDLRTPGTGELFF. This chain connects TRBV29-1 to TRBJ2-2; D remains unclear. Per the germline V gene, CDR1 is SQVTM and CDR2 is ANQGSEA. Trimming shortened V by 0 bases and J by 4 bases, and 15 bases separated the two germline ends. The CDR3 spans 16 residues.

This clonotype turned up a few times. The gene calls are TRBV3-1 and TRBJ2-1; the D gene is possibly TRBD1 (6 bases). The V and J ends lost 3 bases and 5 bases respectively, with 14 bases between them. CDR3 length: 15 residues. The germline V gene has CDR1 LGHDT and CDR2 YNNKEL (reference sequence). This CDR3 reads CASSHRGYGDNEQFF. The CDR3, as DNA: TGTGCCAGCAGCCACAGGGGATATGGGGACAATGAGCAGTTCTTC.